This T cell receptor beta chain was recovered during a study of blood T cell repertoires in COVID-19. Study-wide context: The study drew acute and convalescent COVID-19 samples from the United States, Italy and Spain.

The germline gives CDR1 MGHRA, CDR2 YSYEKL. The V segment lost 0 bases and the J segment 1 base; nucleotides outside the gene matches: 5. The CDR3 is 17 amino acids. Repertoires were generated with immunoSEQ multiplex PCR, while TCRdb's copy carries only in-frame clones and drops some. The top ten hold around 6.8% of the sample, which has approximately 250,000 clones, roughly 80% seen once. The chain combines TRBV4-1 with TRBJ2-3, with 9 bases matching TRBD2. The sequenced sample consisted of peripheral blood. The sequence came from a woman aged 50 to 65 with acute or convalescent COVID-19. The DNA of the CDR3 is TGCGCCAGCAGCCAAGACCCCAAGCGGGGGGGCACAGATACGCAGTATTTT. The encoded protein is CASSQDPKRGGTDTQYF.